This TCR beta chain was observed in a study of blood T cell repertoires in COVID-19. The repertoire was sequenced with immunoSEQ multiplex PCR; TCRdb's copy has only in-frame clones and lacks some. The sample consists of approximately 300,000 clones, around 86% of them appearing once. The CDR3 has 18 residues. Trimming cost V 4 bases and J 9 bases; bases outside gene matches: 17. Germline loops: CDR1 LGHDT, CDR2 YNNKEL (reference sequence). This receptor was taken from a woman aged 18-29 years who had recovered from COVID-19. This chain connects TRBV3-1 (or the pseudogene TRBV3-2) to TRBJ1-6; 8 bases fit TRBD1. What was sequenced was PBMCs or T cells enriched from blood (not recorded which). The CDR3 protein is CASSPQPWRTGPGSPLHF. The CDR3 DNA reads TGTGCCAGCAGCCCTCAACCCTGGAGGACAGGGCCGGGTTCACCCCTCCACTTT.